This T cell receptor beta chain emerged from a study of cytomegalovirus exposure and HLA in healthy donors. Study-level information: A prior analysis found about 110 million unique TCR beta sequences from around 180 million T cells.

In the case of this clone: What it binds is unknown.

The V segment lost 3 bases and the J segment 0 bases; nucleotides outside the gene matches: 6. This CDR3 region has 16 residues. Germline V gene data show CDR1 as SGHTA and CDR2 as FQGNSA. Study results and limitations: It has been reported that TCR beta sequences accurately predicted the HLA-A and HLA-B alleles of most subjects.

In the PCR, 60 Vbeta and 13 Jbeta primers were used. Only in-frame clones appear in the TCRdb table, and some are missing; sequencing was by immunoSEQ multiplex PCR. Among approximately 140,000 clones listed, approximately 79% were seen once. This chain joins TRBV7-2 and TRBJ2-3; TRBD2 matches at 7 bases. Material for sequencing was PBMCs. The origin of this receptor is a woman aged 40 to 50 in good health and CMV-seropositive. CDR3 DNA sequence: TGTGCCAGCAGCTTTCAGACTAGCCGGAGCACAGATACGCAGTATTTT. Its translation: CASSFQTSRSTDTQYF.